The source of this TCR beta chain is a study of blood T cell repertoires in COVID-19. Study as a whole: Material from acute and convalescent COVID-19 was sourced from the United States, Italy and Spain. The analysed material was cDNA or gDNA that came from T cells, B-cell-depleted T cells, or PBMCs.

Using immunoSEQ multiplex PCR, the repertoire was profiled, and TCRdb retains in-frame clones only, with some absent. The table includes approximately 68,000 clones, roughly 84% detected once. This clone showed up just a few times. The V end was cut by 4 bases, the J end by 4 bases, with 11 bases between. The V gene's germline CDR1 is SQVTM and CDR2 ANQGSEA. This CDR3 region has 13 residues. This sequence originates from a woman aged 55-70 years with acute or convalescent COVID-19. Sequenced input: peripheral blood. The rearrangement links TRBV29-1 to TRBJ1-5; tentatively, D is TRBD1 (5 bases). This CDR3 is CSVAWTPNQPQHF. The CDR3 nucleotides are TGCAGCGTTGCTTGGACACCGAATCAGCCCCAGCATTTT.